This T cell receptor beta chain was sequenced in a study of blood T cells in healthy people across ages. It was with a sample-barcoded 5' primer and a J-beta primer mix that a second PCR of roughly 6 to 12 cycles was run. No fewer than 3 million CDR3-containing paired-end reads came from each sample. Using its own MiXCR run on the 5' RACE reads, TCRdb lists one record per CDR3 protein. The top ten clones hold more than 2% of a sample with over 1,500,000 distinct CDR3 sequences, 49% of them seen once. In each sample, at least 7 million PBMCs were isolated. Trimming removed 4 bases from V and 6 bases from J; junction bases left unmatched: 6. Per germline, CDR1 DFQATT and CDR2 SNEGSKA (reference sequence). This CDR3 is built from 14 residues.

This sequence joins TRBV20-1 and TRBJ2-1; 10 bases fit TRBD2. This receptor was taken from a woman in her thirties or forties in good health. Specimen: blood. The CDR3 DNA sequence: TGCAGTGCTATAGCGGGGGGTCCGGGCAATGAGCAGTTCTTC. This translates into CSAIAGGPGNEQFF.